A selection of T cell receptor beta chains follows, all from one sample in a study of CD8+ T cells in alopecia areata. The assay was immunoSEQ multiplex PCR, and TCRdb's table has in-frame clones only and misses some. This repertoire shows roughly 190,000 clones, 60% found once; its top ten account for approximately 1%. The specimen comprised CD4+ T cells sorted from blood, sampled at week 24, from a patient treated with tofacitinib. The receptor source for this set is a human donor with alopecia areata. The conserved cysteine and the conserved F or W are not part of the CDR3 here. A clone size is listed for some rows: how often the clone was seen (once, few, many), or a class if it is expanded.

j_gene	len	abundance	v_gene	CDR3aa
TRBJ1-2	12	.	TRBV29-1	SVEEFKGAGGYT
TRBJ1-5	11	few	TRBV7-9	ASSPGSLQPQH
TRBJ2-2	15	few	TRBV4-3	ASSQVFGGANTGELF
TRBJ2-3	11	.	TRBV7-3	ASSFSSTDTQY
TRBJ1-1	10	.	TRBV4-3	ASSQDGTEAF
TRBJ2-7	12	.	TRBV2	ASSIGEGGHEQY
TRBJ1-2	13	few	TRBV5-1	ASSLAGTGSDGYT
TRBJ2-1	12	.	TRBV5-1	ASSPTGVPLVQF
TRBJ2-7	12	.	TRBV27	ASSHPGPNYEQY
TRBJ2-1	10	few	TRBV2	ASSEGTLAKF
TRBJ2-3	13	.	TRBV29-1	SAKQGAFNADTQY
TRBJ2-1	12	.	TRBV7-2	ASSLEPAYNEQF
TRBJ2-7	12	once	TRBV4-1	ASSHGREGYEQY
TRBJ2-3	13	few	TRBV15	ATSGQGRGTDTQY
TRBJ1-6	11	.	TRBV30	AWSYGQKSPLH
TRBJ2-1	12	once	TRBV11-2	ASSPFRGSNEQF
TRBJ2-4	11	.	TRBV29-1	SVTQAGKNIQY
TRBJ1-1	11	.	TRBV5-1	ASSRELNTEAF
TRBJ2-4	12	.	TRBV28	ASSPGAGLGIQY
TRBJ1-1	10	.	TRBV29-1	SVGGMNTEAF
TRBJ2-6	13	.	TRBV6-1	ASRLFDFGANVLT
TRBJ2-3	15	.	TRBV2	ASSSSPGQGIADTQY
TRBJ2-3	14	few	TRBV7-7	ASSLGPLGGTDTQY
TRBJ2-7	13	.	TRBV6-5	ASTKYSGSTYEQY
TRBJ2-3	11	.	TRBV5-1	ASTTRQTDTQY
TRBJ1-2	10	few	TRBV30	AWSVGPYGYT
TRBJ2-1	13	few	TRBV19	ASSTGTSPYNEQF
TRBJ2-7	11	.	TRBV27	ASRRQGSYEQY
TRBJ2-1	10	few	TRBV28	ASSSSIYEQF
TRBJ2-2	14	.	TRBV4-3	ASSRGQGTNTGELF
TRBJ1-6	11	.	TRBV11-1	ASRTGRDSSLH
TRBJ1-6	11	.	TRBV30	AWMGRNNSPLH
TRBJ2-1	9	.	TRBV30	AWSSGGEQF
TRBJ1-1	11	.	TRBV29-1	SVEVGEATEAF
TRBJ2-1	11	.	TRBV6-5	ASTNGLVNEQF
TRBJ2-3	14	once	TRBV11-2	ASSLTRGGNTDTQY